These 16 T cell receptor beta chains originate from one sample sequenced in a study of blood T cell repertoires in COVID-19. The protocol was immunoSEQ multiplex PCR, while the TCRdb copy is restricted to in-frame clones and leaves out a portion. Among 320,000 or so clones listed, around 85% were seen once. The sample taken for sequencing was PBMCs or T cells enriched from blood (not recorded which). The source of these receptors is a woman in her 30s who had been exposed to COVID-19.

This rearrangement joins TRBV10-3 to TRBJ1-1; TRBD1 matches at 9 bases. Germline loops: CDR1 ENHRY, CDR2 SYGVKD. After removal of 6 bases from V and 0 bases from J, the junction contained 8 bases not matched to a gene. This CDR3 is 16 amino acids long. The DNA for the CDR3 is TGTGCCATCAGCTCGTCACAGGGGGCGATGAACACTGAAGCTTTCTTT. Residues: CAISSSQGAMNTEAFF.

The chain joins TRBV24-1 to TRBJ2-1, with 9 bases lining up with TRBD2. Trimming removed 4 bases from V and 0 bases from J; junction bases left unmatched: 12. The CDR3 extends over 19 amino acids. Per the germline V gene, CDR1 is KGHDR and CDR2 is SFDVKD. The CDR3 DNA reads as TGTGCCACCAGTGACGTTAGACCTAGCGGGACGACCTCCTACAATGAGCAGTTCTTC. The encoded protein is CATSDVRPSGTTSYNEQFF.

This clone has only one observation. The chain joins TRBV28 to TRBJ1-1; 8 positions match TRBD1. The CDR3 sequence is 14 residues long. V lost 5 bases, J lost 4 bases, and 6 bases stayed unmatched. Germline CDR1 reads MDHEN; CDR2 reads SYDVKM. As DNA, the CDR3 is TGTGCCAGCAGTATACCGACAGGGGTCACTGAAGCTTTCTTT. Translated: CASSIPTGVTEAFF.

The rearrangement links TRBV5-1 to TRBJ1-4; TRBD1 matches at 8 bases. V was pared by 3 bases and J by 3 bases, with 1 base of the junction left unmatched. This CDR3 has 14 amino acids. Germline assignment: CDR1 SGHRS and CDR2 YFSETQ. CDR3 sequence: CASSSQGANEKLFF. In DNA, the CDR3 is TGCGCCAGCAGCTCACAGGGGGCTAATGAAAAACTGTTTTTT. Full variable domain (rest looked up from reference TRBV5-1 and TRBJ1-4): KAGVTQTPRYLIKTRGQQVTLSCSPISGHRSVSWYQQTPGQGLQFLFEYFSETQRNKGNFPGRFSGRQFSNSRSEMNVSTLELGDSALYLCASSSQGANEKLFFGSGTQLSVL.

The chain employs TRBV5-1 and TRBJ2-7; the match to TRBD1 covers 8 bases. Germline CDR1 and CDR2: SGHRS and YFSETQ. There are 14 residues in the CDR3. Trimming removed 9 bases from V and 5 bases from J; junction bases left unmatched: 13. The CDR3 is CATLTGTGENEQYF. The CDR3 region has the DNA TGCGCCACCCTGACCGGGACAGGTGAGAACGAGCAGTACTTC.

The V and J genes are TRBV30 and TRBJ2-4; D is perhaps TRBD2 (5 bases). The CDR3 covers 13 residues. CDR1 is GTSNPN and CDR2 is SVGIG in the germline V gene (reference sequence). The V end was cut by 2 bases, the J end by 9 bases, with 14 bases between. The CDR3 loop is CAWSSQSGGIQYF. The CDR3 nucleotides read TGTGCCTGGAGTTCCCAGAGCGGCGGCATTCAGTACTTC.

This clone was recorded a few times. The sample contains more than one DNA sequence encoding this CDR3. This CDR3 reads CASSLSGSSYEQYF. The CDR3, as DNA: TGTGCCAGCAGTTTAAGCGGAAGCTCCTACGAGCAGTACTTC. The rearrangement links TRBV28 to TRBJ2-7; the D gene is possibly TRBD2 (5 bases). Looked up from germline, CDR1 is MDHEN and CDR2 is SYDVKM. V was shortened by 2 bases and J by 0 bases, with 8 bases between the two germline ends. This CDR3 region has 14 residues.

Only a few counts were recorded for this clone. The V gene is TRBV19, the J gene TRBJ1-2; TRBD1 aligns across 8 bases. The J segment lost 1 base and the V segment lost 8 bases, leaving 6 bases of the junction unmatched. Germline-derived CDR1 and CDR2 are LNHDA and SQIVND (reference sequence). The CDR3 is 14 residues long. CDR3 sequence: CASHIDRGNYGYTF. The CDR3 bases are TGTGCCAGTCACATTGACAGGGGTAACTATGGCTACACCTTC. Supplemented by reference TRBV19 and TRBJ1-2, the full variable domain reads DGGITQSPKYLFRKEGQNVTLSCEQNLNHDAMYWYRQDPGQGLRLIYYSQIVNDFQKGDIAEGYSVSREKKESFPLTVTSAQKNPTAFYLCASHIDRGNYGYTFGSGTRLTVV.

The rearrangement uses TRBV3-1 (or the pseudogene TRBV3-2) and TRBJ2-3; weak D call: TRBD2 (7 bases). Germline-derived CDR1 and CDR2 are LGHDT and YNNKEL (reference sequence). This CDR3 has 14 residues. The V and J ends lost 4 bases and 1 base respectively, with 9 bases between them. The chain's CDR3 is CASSPGGRTDTQYF. The CDR3 nucleotides are TGTGCCAGCAGCCCCGGGGGGCGCACAGATACGCAGTATTTT.

V usage is TRBV2 and J usage is TRBJ2-7; 8 bases match TRBD2. Germline V gives CDR1 SNHLY, CDR2 FYNNEI. The CDR3 length is 14 residues. V lost 8 bases and J lost 4; bases outside the gene matches: 10. Here the CDR3 reads CASARGGRGYEQYF. The CDR3 nucleotides are TGTGCCAGCGCTCGGGGGGGGCGCGGGTACGAGCAGTACTTC.

J is TRBJ2-5 and V is TRBV9; 8 nucleotides match TRBD2. Losses at the gene ends were 3 bases for V and 5 bases for J; bases not matched to a gene: 6. The germline gives CDR1 SGDLS, CDR2 YYNGEE. The CDR3 length is 14 residues. The DNA for the CDR3 is TGTGCCAGCAGCGGGGAGCGGGAGCGGGAGACCCAGTACTTC. Encoded protein: CASSGERERETQYF.

This clone was detected only once. The chain is built from TRBV30 and TRBJ2-5, with D tentatively TRBD2 (5 bases). The V end lost 2 bases, the J end lost 5 bases, and 9 bases lay between the germline ends. Germline CDR1 and CDR2: GTSNPN and SVGIG (reference sequence). The CDR3 covers 12 residues. The CDR3, as DNA: TGTGCCTGGAGTCGCTCGGGGGAGACCCAGTACTTC. Translation gives CAWSRSGETQYF.

The chain carries TRBV11-2 and TRBJ1-1; 9 bases are shared with TRBD1. Trimming at V came to 5 bases and at J to 6 bases, leaving 10 bases not matched to a gene. The CDR3 length is 15 residues. Germline V gene data show CDR1 as SGHAT and CDR2 as FQNNGV. In DNA form, the CDR3 reads TGTGCCAGCAGCCCCCCCGGACAGGGGAGGTCTGAAGCTTTCTTT. Protein sequence: CASSPPGQGRSEAFF.

The gene calls are TRBV12-1 and TRBJ1-5. TRBV12-1 is marked as a pseudogene. The CDR3 covers 14 residues. The CDR3 DNA sequence: TGTGCCAGCAGCTTCTGGACGCCTGGGGGGTCCCAGCATTTT. Protein sequence: CASSFWTPGGSQHF.

The chain combines TRBV28 with TRBJ2-7, with D perhaps TRBD2 (6 bases). The CDR3 length is 14 residues. Germline assignment: CDR1 MDHEN and CDR2 SYDVKM. The V and J ends lost 2 bases and 4 bases respectively, with 12 bases between them. CDR3 DNA: TGTGCCAGCAGTTTAGCGGGAAGGACTTACGAGCAGTACTTC. Translation gives CASSLAGRTYEQYF.

As regards this clone: The same CDR3 can be traced to other DNA sequences in this sample. V and J are TRBV7-9 and TRBJ1-4; D unresolved. V was clipped by 1 base and J by 8 bases, with 11 bases between them. Per the germline V gene, CDR1 is SEHNR and CDR2 is FQNEAQ (reference sequence). The CDR3 spans 14 residues. The CDR3 protein is CASSLVGGNEKLFF. The CDR3, as DNA: TGTGCCAGCAGCTTAGTTGGAGGGAACGAAAAACTGTTTTTT.